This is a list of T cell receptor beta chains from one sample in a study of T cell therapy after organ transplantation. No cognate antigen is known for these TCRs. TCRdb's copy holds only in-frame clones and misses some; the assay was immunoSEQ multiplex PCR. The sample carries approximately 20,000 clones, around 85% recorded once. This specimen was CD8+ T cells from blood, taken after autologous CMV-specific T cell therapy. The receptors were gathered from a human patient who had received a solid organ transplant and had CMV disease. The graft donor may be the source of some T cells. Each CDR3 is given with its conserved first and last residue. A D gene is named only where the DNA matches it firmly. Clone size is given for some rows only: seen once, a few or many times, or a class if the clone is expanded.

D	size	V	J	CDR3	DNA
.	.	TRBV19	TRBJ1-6	CASSAEPNSPLHF	TGTGCCAGTAGTGCAGAGCCCAATTCACCCCTCCACTTT
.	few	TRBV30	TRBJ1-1	CAWSVGGDTEAFF	TGTGCCTGGAGTGTGGGAGGGGACACTGAAGCTTTCTTT
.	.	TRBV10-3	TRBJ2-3	CAISGRGRGTDTQYF	TGTGCCATCAGTGGTCGGGGGCGCGGTACAGATACGCAGTATTTT
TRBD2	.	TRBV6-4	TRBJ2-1	CASSRAAGGPSDEQFF	TGTGCCAGCAGTCGTGCAGCGGGGGGCCCCTCGGATGAGCAGTTCTTC
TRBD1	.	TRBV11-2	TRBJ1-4	CASSLEDRVDEKLFF	TGTGCCAGCAGCTTAGAAGACAGGGTAGATGAAAAACTGTTTTTT
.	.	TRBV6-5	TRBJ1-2	CASSSSSLDYGYTF	TGTGCCAGCAGTTCGAGCAGCCTCGACTATGGCTACACCTTC
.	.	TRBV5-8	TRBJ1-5	CASSLGGPGNQPQHF	TGTGCCAGCAGCTTGGGGGGGCCGGGCAATCAGCCCCAGCATTTT
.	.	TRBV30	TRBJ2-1	CAWSLSGNEQFF	TGTGCCTGGAGCCTAAGCGGTAATGAGCAGTTCTTC
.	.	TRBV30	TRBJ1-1	CAWSVQRNTEAFF	TGTGCCTGGAGTGTACAGAGGAACACTGAAGCTTTCTTT
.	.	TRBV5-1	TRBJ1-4	CASSDSGVEYNEKLFF	TGCGCCAGCAGCGATAGTGGGGTAGAGTATAATGAAAAACTGTTTTTT
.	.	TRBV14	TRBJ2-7	CASSQNNKRYEQYF	TGTGCCAGCAGCCAAAATAACAAAAGGTACGAGCAGTACTTC
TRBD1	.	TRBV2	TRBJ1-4	CASSFRTGSATNEKLFF	TGTGCCAGCAGCTTTAGGACAGGGAGTGCAACTAATGAAAAACTGTTTTTT
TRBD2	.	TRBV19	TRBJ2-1	CASSIMTSGKTYNEQFF	TGTGCCAGTAGTATAATGACTAGCGGCAAAACTTACAATGAGCAGTTCTTC
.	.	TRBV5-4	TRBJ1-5	CASSLGGSKGSNQPQHF	TGTGCCAGCAGCTTGGGAGGTAGTAAAGGGAGCAATCAGCCCCAGCATTTT
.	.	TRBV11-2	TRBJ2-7	CASSPGGRGINEQYF	TGTGCCAGCAGCCCAGGAGGGAGGGGGATAAACGAGCAGTACTTC
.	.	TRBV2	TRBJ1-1	CANSESKGNEAFF	TGTGCCAACAGTGAATCCAAGGGGAATGAAGCTTTCTTT
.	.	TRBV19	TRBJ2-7	CASSSPAGSYEQYF	TGTGCCAGTAGTTCTCCGGCCGGCTCCTACGAGCAGTACTTC
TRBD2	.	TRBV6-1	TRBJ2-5	CASSEDLAGGTNEETQYF	TGTGCCAGCAGTGAAGACTTAGCGGGGGGCACAAACGAAGAGACCCAGTACTTC
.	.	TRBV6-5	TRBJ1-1	CASRGLNTEAFF	TGTGCCAGCCGAGGTCTGAACACTGAAGCTTTCTTT
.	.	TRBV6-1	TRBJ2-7	CASSERVHSYEQYF	TGTGCCAGCAGTGAACGGGTACACTCCTACGAGCAGTACTTC
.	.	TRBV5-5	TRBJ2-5	CASSLWTLVETQYF	TGTGCCAGCAGCCTCTGGACATTGGTGGAGACCCAGTACTTC
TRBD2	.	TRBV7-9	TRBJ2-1	CASSSGAESGRADEQFF	TGTGCCAGCAGCTCAGGAGCAGAGAGCGGGAGGGCTGATGAGCAGTTCTTC
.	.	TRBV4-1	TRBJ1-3	CASSQVDTIYF	TGCGCCAGCAGCCAAGTAGACACCATATATTTT
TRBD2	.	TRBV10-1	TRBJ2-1	CASSELAGSPSYNEQFF	TGCGCCAGCAGTGAACTAGCGGGGTCCCCCTCCTACAATGAGCAGTTCTTC
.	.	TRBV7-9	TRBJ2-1	CASSLELGPYNEQFF	TGTGCCAGCAGCTTAGAGCTCGGCCCCTACAATGAGCAGTTCTTC
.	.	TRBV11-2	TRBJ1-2	CASSLEINYGYTF	TGTGCCAGCAGCTTAGAGATTAACTATGGCTACACCTTC
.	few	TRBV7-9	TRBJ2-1	CASSSVADEQFF	TGTGCCAGCAGCTCAGTAGCCGATGAGCAGTTCTTC
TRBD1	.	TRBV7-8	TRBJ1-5	CASSEQGSNQPQHF	TGTGCCAGCAGCGAACAGGGGAGCAATCAGCCCCAGCATTTT
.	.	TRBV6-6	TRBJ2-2	CASRVANTGELFF	TGTGCCAGCAGGGTAGCGAACACCGGGGAGCTGTTTTTT